Following are 20 T cell receptor beta chains from one sample sequenced in a study of blood T cell repertoires in COVID-19. Using immunoSEQ multiplex PCR, the repertoire was profiled, and TCRdb retains in-frame clones only, with some absent. This sample has around 130,000 clones, with approximately 90% found just once. The sequencing sample was made of peripheral blood. These receptors all come from a man in his 70s with active or convalescent COVID-19.

CDR3 sequence: CAARRAGANEQFF. The CDR3, as DNA: TGTGCCGCAAGGCGAGCGGGAGCTAATGAGCAGTTCTTC. The chain combines TRBV5-6 with TRBJ2-1, with TRBD2 matching 8 bases. Unmatched junction bases numbered 10, after V lost 10 bases and J lost 7 bases. The CDR3 runs 13 residues. Per germline, CDR1 SGHDT and CDR2 YYEEEE.

The V call is TRBV5-1, the J call TRBJ2-3, with 7 bases lining up with TRBD2. With 2 bases clipped from V and 0 bases from J, the junction kept 9 bases outside the gene matches. CDR1 and CDR2 from the germline V gene are SGHRS and YFSETQ. The CDR3 covers 17 residues. The DNA of the CDR3 is TGCGCCAGCAGCTTTGGCGCTAGCGGAGCTAGCACAGATACGCAGTATTTT. It codes for CASSFGASGASTDTQYF.

The CDR3 here is CASSPSGTLQYF. CDR3 DNA: TGTGCCAGCAGCCCTAGTGGCACATTACAGTACTTC. The gene calls are TRBV7-2 and TRBJ2-5; D gene unclear. The germline V and J ends were trimmed by 5 bases and 11 bases, with 15 bases remaining between them. The CDR3 sequence is 12 residues long. Per germline, CDR1 SGHTA and CDR2 FQGNSA.

V and J are TRBV4-1 and TRBJ1-4, with 12 nucleotides matching TRBD1. CDR1 and CDR2 (germline): MGHRA, YSYEKL. Trimming took 4 bases from V and 4 from J; bases not matched to a gene: 13. This CDR3 is 19 amino acids long. In DNA form, the CDR3 reads TGCGCCAGCAGCCCAGGCGGGACAGGGGGCAGAAAGGGTAATGAAAAACTGTTTTTT. Its protein is CASSPGGTGGRKGNEKLFF.

DNA of the CDR3: TGTGCCATCAGTGAAGCTAGCCGTCGGGACGAGCAGTACTTC. This gives the protein CAISEASRRDEQYF. The chain combines TRBV10-3 with TRBJ2-7; weak D call: TRBD2 (5 bases). V gave up 3 bases and J gave up 5 bases, with 14 bases separating them. Germline CDR1 is ENHRY and CDR2 is SYGVKD. The CDR3 covers 14 residues.

This chain connects TRBV4-2 to TRBJ2-3; 8 bases map to TRBD2. The germline V gene encodes CDR1 LGHNA and CDR2 YNFKEQ. The trim removed 0 bases at V and 6 bases at J, leaving 11 bases unmatched. The CDR3 sequence is 17 residues long. The CDR3 DNA reads as TGTGCCAGCAGCCAAGAAGGGGGACGGGAGGGCGCGGATACGCAGTATTTT. Translated, it gives CASSQEGGREGADTQYF.

The J gene is TRBJ1-1, the V gene TRBV11-2; D not resolved. This CDR3 contains 13 residues. The V end lost 3 bases, the J end lost 4 bases, and 9 bases lay between the germline ends. Per germline, CDR1 SGHAT and CDR2 FQNNGV. The CDR3 here is CASSFSGITEAFF. Here the CDR3 DNA reads TGTGCCAGCAGCTTTTCGGGGATCACTGAAGCTTTCTTT.

The chain is built from TRBV18 and TRBJ1-6, with unresolved D. The CDR3 spans 15 residues. With 6 bases removed from V and 8 bases from J, the gap between germline ends came to 17 bases. Per the germline V gene, CDR1 is KGHSH and CDR2 is LQKENI. The DNA of the CDR3 is TGTGCCAGCTCGCGAGGGCGACCTGGGGATTCACCCCTCCACTTT. Its protein product is CASSRGRPGDSPLHF.

In this sample, this clone turned up a few times. The rearrangement links TRBV11-3 to TRBJ1-6, with TRBD1 as a possible D gene (5 bases). Looked up from germline, CDR1 is SGHNT and CDR2 is YENEEA. Between the trimmed V and J ends, which lost 1 base and 13 bases, there was a span of 11 bases. The CDR3 is 13 residues long. The CDR3, as DNA: TGTGCCAGCAGCTTAGGACAGAAGCAGCCCCTCCACTTT. Translated: CASSLGQKQPLHF.

The DNA of the CDR3 is TGTGCCAGCTCACCAACAGGGGGCCGGAGTAATTCACCCCTCCACTTT. Encoded protein: CASSPTGGRSNSPLHF. The chain couples TRBV18 to TRBJ1-6; 9 bases are shared with TRBD1. This CDR3 contains 16 residues. The germline V gene has CDR1 KGHSH and CDR2 LQKENI. V trimming: 2 bases; J trimming: 6 bases; junction bases outside the gene matches: 5.

The chain carries TRBV4-2 and TRBJ2-7; 8 bases fit TRBD2. CDR1 is LGHNA, CDR2 YNFKEQ, per germline. CDR3 length: 15 residues. Trimming at V came to 3 bases and at J to 5 bases, leaving 9 bases not matched to a gene. CDR3 DNA sequence: TGTGCCAGCAGCCATCCAGAGCGGGAGATCAACGAGCAGTACTTC. Translated: CASSHPEREINEQYF.

The rearrangement joins TRBV1 to TRBJ2-2; the table calls TRBD2, which could not be checked here. TRBV1 is a recognized pseudogene. The length of the CDR3 is 18 residues. The CDR3 loop is CTSSQEMGLADHTGELFF. The CDR3 DNA sequence: TGCACCAGCAGCCAAGAAATGGGACTAGCGGATCACACCGGGGAGCTGTTTTTT.

The V and J genes are TRBV6-5 and TRBJ2-1; D perhaps matches TRBD1 (6 bases). CDR1 is MNHEY, CDR2 SVGAGI, per germline. The CDR3 has 16 residues. Trimming cost V 2 bases and J 2 bases, with 13 bases left between them. The chain's CDR3 is CASSYNIGTTYNEQFF. The CDR3 DNA is TGTGCCAGCAGTTACAATATCGGGACAACCTACAATGAGCAGTTCTTC.

The chain joins TRBV5-1 to TRBJ2-2; 13 bases map to TRBD2. The V and J ends lost 3 bases and 6 bases, in that order; junction bases with no gene match: 11. The CDR3 has 18 amino acids. Germline loops: CDR1 SGHRS, CDR2 YFSETQ. Here the CDR3 DNA reads TGCGCCAGCAGCTCGAAAACGGGACTAGCGGGATCGGCCGGGGAGCTGTTTTTT. This sequence encodes CASSSKTGLAGSAGELFF.

In this sample, this clone turned up once. V usage is TRBV18 and J usage is TRBJ1-6; TRBD1 is a possible D gene (6 bases). The ends were cut back, 8 bases at V and 7 bases at J, with 18 bases in the middle. This CDR3 contains 15 residues. From germline, CDR1 is KGHSH and CDR2 LQKENI. CDR3 DNA: TGTGCCAGCAATACCGGGACATCAACAAATTCACCCCTCCACTTT. Its protein product is CASNTGTSTNSPLHF.

This chain joins TRBV28 and TRBJ1-3, with unresolved D. Deletions cut 3 bases from V and 4 bases from J, with 10 bases between. The CDR3 extends over 14 amino acids. CDR1 and CDR2 (germline): MDHEN, SYDVKM. The CDR3 is CASSFNGGGNTIYF. CDR3 in DNA: TGTGCCAGCAGTTTCAATGGAGGGGGAAACACCATATATTTT.

The chain carries TRBV7-6 and TRBJ2-5; 8 bases map to TRBD2. V lost 0 bases and J lost 1; bases outside the gene matches: 7. This CDR3 contains 17 residues. Germline CDR1 is SGHVS and CDR2 is FNYEAQ. DNA for the CDR3: TGTGCCAGCAGCTTAGCCCCTGCGGCGGGAGGCCAAGAGACCCAGTACTTC. It specifies CASSLAPAAGGQETQYF. Together with reference TRBV7-6 and TRBJ2-5, the CDR3 gives the full variable domain: GAGVSQSPRYKVTKRGQDVALRCDPISGHVSLYWYRQALGQGPEFLTYFNYEAQQDKSGLPNDRFSAERPEGSISTLTIQRTEQRDSAMYRCASSLAPAAGGQETQYFGPGTRLLVL.

This clone was seen a handful of times. V is TRBV28 and J is TRBJ1-1; 9 bases fit TRBD1. Germline trimming cut 6 bases from V and 1 base from J; bases unmatched to any gene: 15. Looked up from germline, CDR1 is MDHEN and CDR2 is SYDVKM. CDR3 length equals 18 residues. CDR3 amino acids: CASSAGQGFWAKNTEAFF. The CDR3 coding sequence is TGTGCCAGCAGCGCGGGACAGGGATTTTGGGCTAAGAACACTGAAGCTTTCTTT.

V usage is TRBV28 and J usage is TRBJ2-7; TRBD1 aligns across 11 bases. Germline assignment: CDR1 MDHEN and CDR2 SYDVKM. The CDR3 is 14 residues long. V gave up 8 bases and J gave up 6 bases; unmatched junction bases: 9. The CDR3 is CASESGTGGCEQYF. The CDR3, as DNA: TGTGCCAGCGAGTCCGGGACAGGGGGATGCGAGCAGTACTTC.

In this sample, this clone turned up a few times. The rearrangement joins TRBV3-1 (or the pseudogene TRBV3-2) to TRBJ2-7; tentatively, D is TRBD1 (6 bases). This CDR3 spans 15 amino acids. The V gene's germline CDR1 is LGHDT and CDR2 YNNKEL (reference sequence). The V and J ends lost 2 bases and 5 bases respectively, with 16 bases between them. In nucleotides, the CDR3 is TGTGCCAGCAGCCAACCGGGGCAGGGGTACCACGAGCAGTACTTC. This gives the protein CASSQPGQGYHEQYF.